These 31 T cell receptor beta chains share one sample of origin, sequenced in a study of cytomegalovirus exposure and HLA in healthy donors. PCR involved 60 Vbeta and 13 Jbeta primers. Measured with immunoSEQ multiplex PCR; TCRdb has only the in-frame clones, and not every one. This table has about 170,000 clones, about 80% appearing once. Material: PBMCs. These receptor sequences come from a man between 18 and 35 years old in good health and CMV-seronegative.

This clone was seen a handful of times. V is TRBV6-4 and J is TRBJ2-3; 7 nucleotides align to TRBD1. The germline V gene has CDR1 MRHNA and CDR2 SNTAGT. Trimming at V came to 2 bases and at J to 2 bases, leaving 4 bases not matched to a gene. The CDR3 has 15 residues. DNA for the CDR3: TGTGCCAGCAGTGACGGACAGGACGACACAGATACGCAGTATTTT. Translating it yields CASSDGQDDTDTQYF.

This clone was found once. The CDR3 loop reads CASRVTGQGLHNEKLFF. The DNA of the CDR3 is TGTGCCAGCAGGGTTACGGGCCAGGGACTGCATAATGAAAAACTGTTTTTT. V gene TRBV5-4 combines with J gene TRBJ1-4, with a tentative D call TRBD1 (5 bases). This CDR3 contains 17 residues. The germline V and J ends were trimmed by 5 bases and 4 bases, with 21 bases remaining between them. Per the germline V gene, CDR1 is SGHNT and CDR2 is YYREEE (reference sequence).

This chain joins TRBV20-1 and TRBJ1-1; no firm D call. Germline loops: CDR1 DFQATT, CDR2 SNEGSKA (reference sequence). The ends were cut back, 4 bases at V and 7 bases at J, with 10 bases in the middle. The CDR3 sequence is 11 residues long. The CDR3 DNA is TGCAGTGCTACGGAACTATTTGAAGCTTTCTTT. Encoded protein: CSATELFEAFF.

The gene calls are TRBV7-6 and TRBJ2-7; TRBD2 is a possible D gene (6 bases). V was shortened by 0 bases and J by 4 bases, with 10 bases between the two germline ends. This CDR3 is built from 14 residues. CDR1 SGHVS and CDR2 FNYEAQ come from the germline V gene. DNA of the CDR3: TGTGCCAGCAGCTTAGCGGCGGGGCGGTACGAGCAGTACTTC. Translation gives CASSLAAGRYEQYF.

The gene calls are TRBV18 and TRBJ2-7; D unresolved. The V and J ends lost 0 bases and 5 bases respectively, with 14 bases between them. Germline-derived CDR1 and CDR2 are KGHSH and LQKENI. The CDR3 totals 15 residues. CDR3 loop: CASSPPLSGSDEQYF. Here the CDR3 DNA reads TGTGCCAGCTCACCACCTCTAAGTGGTAGTGACGAGCAGTACTTC.

The V gene is TRBV20-1, the J gene TRBJ2-7; possible D gene TRBD1, 5 bases. This CDR3 is built from 11 residues. V was cut by 5 bases and J by 4 bases, with 9 bases left in between. CDR1 and CDR2 (germline): DFQATT, SNEGSKA (reference sequence). CDR3 sequence reads: CSALAGYEQYF. The DNA of the CDR3 is TGCAGTGCTCTCGCAGGGTACGAGCAGTACTTC.

The rearrangement links TRBV15 to TRBJ2-7; perhaps TRBD2 as D (6 bases). V was cut by 6 bases and J by 4 bases, with 13 bases left in between. Germline V gives CDR1 LNHNV, CDR2 YYDKDF (reference sequence). The CDR3 consists of 13 residues. CDR3 in amino acids: CATSPGRGYEQYF. The CDR3 region has the DNA TGTGCCACCAGTCCCGGGAGAGGGTACGAGCAGTACTTC. Full variable domain (remainder filled in from reference TRBV15 and TRBJ2-7): DAMVIQNPRYQVTQFGKPVTLSCSQTLNHNVMYWYQQKSSQAPKLLFHYYDKDFNNEADTPDNFQSRRPNTSFCFLDIRSPGLGDTAMYLCATSPGRGYEQYFGPGTRLTVT.

This CDR3 is CASRETAYGYTF. As DNA, the CDR3 is TGTGCCAGCAGAGAGACAGCGTATGGCTACACCTTC. The chain couples TRBV6-1 to TRBJ1-2; D possibly corresponds to TRBD1 (5 bases). Trimming stripped 6 bases from V and 5 bases from J, with 10 bases between. The germline gives CDR1 MNHNS, CDR2 SASEGT. The CDR3 has 12 amino acids.

The rearrangement links TRBV2 to TRBJ2-5; 8 bases match TRBD2. Trimming took 5 bases from V and 4 from J; bases not matched to a gene: 9. The V gene's germline CDR1 is SNHLY and CDR2 FYNNEI. The CDR3 length is 15 residues. The CDR3 DNA reads as TGTGCCAGCAGTCGCCAGGGGACTAGTGGAGAGACCCAGTACTTC. Amino acids: CASSRQGTSGETQYF.

The rearrangement joins TRBV7-2 to TRBJ2-7; a weak D match, TRBD1 (5 bases). This CDR3 region has 12 residues. V lost 4 bases and J 2 bases, leaving 6 bases between the germline ends. CDR1 SGHTA and CDR2 FQGNSA come from the germline V gene. CDR3 nucleotides: TGTGCCAGCAGCTCGACAGCCTACGAGCAGTACTTC. Residues: CASSSTAYEQYF.

This clone came up a few times. V gene TRBV6-5 combines with J gene TRBJ1-1, with D unclear. Per the germline V gene, CDR1 is MNHEY and CDR2 is SVGAGI. The V gene lost 7 bases and the J gene lost 5 bases, with 8 bases spanning the gap. CDR3 size: 11 residues. CDR3 region: CASTRGTEAFF. The CDR3 DNA is TGTGCCAGCACGCGAGGGACTGAAGCTTTCTTT.

The chain employs TRBV5-4 and TRBJ2-1, with TRBD2 identical over 7 bases. This CDR3 has 15 amino acids. The J segment lost 9 bases and the V segment lost 1 base, leaving 10 bases of the junction unmatched. The germline CDR1 and CDR2 sequences are SGHNT and YYREEE (reference sequence). This chain's CDR3 is CASSLRLAANGEQFF. The CDR3 DNA follows: TGTGCCAGCAGCTTGCGGCTAGCGGCGAACGGTGAGCAGTTCTTC.

The J gene is TRBJ2-5, the V gene TRBV2, with D perhaps TRBD2 (7 bases). The CDR3 is 15 residues long. The germline gives CDR1 SNHLY, CDR2 FYNNEI. Deletions cut 3 bases from V and 8 bases from J, with 19 bases between. Here the CDR3 reads CASSDWGGYKATQYF. In DNA, the CDR3 is TGTGCCAGCAGTGACTGGGGGGGCTATAAGGCCACCCAGTACTTC. Combining the CDR3 with reference TRBV2 and TRBJ2-5 gives the whole variable domain EPEVTQTPSHQVTQMGQEVILRCVPISNHLYFYWYRQILGQKVEFLVSFYNNEISEKSEIFDDQFSVERPDGSNFTLKIRSTKLEDSAMYFCASSDWGGYKATQYFGPGTRLLVL.

Note on this clone: The sample holds other DNA sequences that translate to the same CDR3. V and J are TRBV29-1 and TRBJ2-2; D gene ambiguous. CDR1 SQVTM and CDR2 ANQGSEA come from the germline V gene. The V gene lost 6 bases and the J gene lost 6 bases, with 8 bases spanning the gap. The CDR3 spans 11 residues. In nucleotides, the CDR3 is TGCAGCGTGGCTGGTGCCGGGGAGCTGTTTTTT. This sequence encodes CSVAGAGELFF.

The chain uses TRBV5-1 and TRBJ2-5; weak D call: TRBD1 (6 bases). The CDR3 spans 14 residues. Germline V lookup: CDR1 SGHRS, CDR2 YFSETQ. With 5 bases removed from V and 4 bases from J, the gap between germline ends came to 15 bases. The CDR3 reads CASRMTGPRETQYF. The CDR3 bases are TGCGCCAGCAGGATGACAGGACCCCGAGAGACCCAGTACTTC.

This clone was seen only once. The rearrangement links TRBV7-6 to TRBJ2-3; TRBD2 matches 10 bases. Germline V gene data show CDR1 as SGHVS and CDR2 as FNYEAQ. The V segment lost 1 base and the J segment 0 bases; nucleotides outside the gene matches: 13. This CDR3 region has 20 residues. DNA for the CDR3: TGTGCCAGCAGCTTAGTAGATATTAGCGGGAGGAGAATTAGCACAGATACGCAGTATTTT. It codes for CASSLVDISGRRISTDTQYF.

In DNA form, the CDR3 reads TGTGCCAGCAGCTTTCCGGGTTCTAGCACAGATACGCAGTATTTT. It is translated as CASSFPGSSTDTQYF. The chain is built from TRBV7-9 and TRBJ2-3; D gene uncertain. Trimming took 3 bases from V and 0 from J, leaving 10 bases between them. The germline V gene encodes CDR1 SEHNR and CDR2 FQNEAQ (reference sequence). The CDR3 is 15 amino acids.

The chain couples TRBV6-5 to TRBJ1-3; D is uncertain. The germline V and J ends were trimmed by 2 bases and 0 bases, with 11 bases remaining between them. Looked up from germline, CDR1 is MNHEY and CDR2 is SVGAGI. The CDR3 spans 16 residues. CDR3 region: CASSYVAVPSGNTIYF. Here the CDR3 DNA reads TGTGCCAGCAGTTACGTGGCCGTCCCCTCTGGAAACACCATATATTTT.

V is TRBV5-1 and J is TRBJ1-2, with unresolved D. Between the trimmed V and J ends, which lost 0 bases and 3 bases, there was a span of 9 bases. CDR3 length: 14 amino acids. The germline CDR1 and CDR2 sequences are SGHRS and YFSETQ. Here the CDR3 DNA reads TGCGCCAGCAGCTTGGAGGCGGTCCACTATGGCTACACCTTC. Protein: CASSLEAVHYGYTF.

This clone has just a few counts. This sequence joins TRBV25-1 and TRBJ1-6; possibly TRBD1 for D (6 bases). Trimming pared 4 bases from V and 5 bases from J, leaving 6 bases between. CDR1 and CDR2 from the germline V gene are MGHDK and SYGVNS. The CDR3 is made up of 13 amino acids. CDR3 residues: CASSGQDNSPLHF. DNA for the CDR3: TGTGCCAGCAGTGGACAGGATAATTCACCCCTCCACTTT.

The J gene is TRBJ2-7, the V gene TRBV5-1; the match to TRBD1 covers 9 bases. The CDR3 contains 14 residues. After removal of 4 bases from V and 7 bases from J, the junction contained 9 bases not matched to a gene. Germline V gives CDR1 SGHRS, CDR2 YFSETQ. The CDR3 sequence is CASSRTGGQREQYF. The CDR3 DNA reads TGCGCCAGCAGCCGCACAGGGGGCCAGCGGGAGCAGTACTTC.

The rearrangement links TRBV18 to TRBJ2-1; a possible D gene is TRBD1 (6 bases). This CDR3 is 16 amino acids long. Germline V gene lookup returns CDR1 KGHSH and CDR2 LQKENI. Trimming pared 2 bases from V and 6 bases from J, leaving 17 bases between. This CDR3 reads CASSPSIRGRGNEQFF. As DNA, the CDR3 is TGTGCCAGCTCACCATCGATACGGGGCAGGGGCAATGAGCAGTTCTTC.

Here the CDR3 reads CATSSFVTGANVLTF. CDR3 in DNA: TGTGCCACCAGCAGTTTTGTGACTGGGGCCAACGTCCTGACTTTC. The chain carries TRBV27 and TRBJ2-6, with D unresolved. This CDR3 comprises 15 residues. In germline, CDR1 is MNHEY, CDR2 SMNVEV (reference sequence). V lost 10 bases and J lost 2, with 15 bases in between.

The chain joins TRBV28 to TRBJ1-3, with D unresolved. Between the trimmed V and J ends, which lost 3 bases and 8 bases, there was a span of 20 bases. This CDR3 spans 16 amino acids. Germline V gene lookup returns CDR1 MDHEN and CDR2 SYDVKM. CDR3 protein: CASSFGLGPERDTIYF. Here the CDR3 DNA reads TGTGCCAGCAGTTTCGGCCTGGGTCCTGAACGGGACACCATATATTTT. Full variable domain (missing parts from reference TRBV28 and TRBJ1-3): DVKVTQSSRYLVKRTGEKVFLECVQDMDHENMFWYRQDPGLGLRLIYFSYDVKMKEKGDIPEGYSVSREKKERFSLILESASTNQTSMYLCASSFGLGPERDTIYFGEGSWLTVV.

This sequence joins TRBV27 and TRBJ1-1; no clear D gene. CDR1 and CDR2 (germline): MNHEY, SMNVEV (reference sequence). CDR3 length equals 14 residues. V was trimmed by 5 bases and J by 1 base, leaving 11 bases between them. The CDR3 DNA is TGTGCCAGCAGTGCCGCCGGTTCGAACACTGAAGCTTTCTTT. As protein: CASSAAGSNTEAFF.

The V gene is TRBV19, the J gene TRBJ1-5; unclear D gene. V shed 0 bases and J shed 3 bases, with 9 bases lying between them. The CDR3 spans 15 residues. Germline CDR1 is LNHDA and CDR2 is SQIVND (reference sequence). CDR3 coding DNA: TGTGCCAGTAGTATAGAGGGCAGAAACAATCAGCCCCAGCATTTT. Its translation: CASSIEGRNNQPQHF.

The V call is TRBV9, the J call TRBJ2-6; D is undetermined. The V end lost 4 bases, the J end lost 4 bases, and 15 bases lay between the germline ends. Germline CDR1 SGDLS, CDR2 YYNGEE. The CDR3 is made up of 16 amino acids. The CDR3 DNA is TGTGCCAGCAGCTCAATCCCCGCTAAGGGGGCCAACGTCCTGACTTTC. Protein: CASSSIPAKGANVLTF.

The V and J genes are TRBV21-1 and TRBJ1-5; the table's D call, TRBD1, was not checked against the DNA. TRBV21-1 is described as a pseudogene. The CDR3 is 17 amino acids. CDR3 nucleotides: TGTGCCAGCAGCAAAGGGTATGACAGGGGATGCGATCAGCCCCAGCATTTT. Translating gives CASSKGYDRGCDQPQHF.

The chain uses TRBV27 and TRBJ1-1, with D perhaps TRBD1 (6 bases). Germline values: CDR1 MNHEY, CDR2 SMNVEV (reference sequence). Trimming cost V 4 bases and J 4 bases, with 10 bases left between them. The CDR3 has 13 amino acids. In DNA, the CDR3 is TGTGCCAGCAGTTGGGGGCCGGGCACTGAAGCTTTCTTT. Protein: CASSWGPGTEAFF.

J is TRBJ1-5 and V is TRBV5-8; D is possibly TRBD1 (5 bases). Trimming pared 2 bases from V and 13 bases from J, leaving 25 bases between. The CDR3 loop spans 16 amino acids. Germline lookup yields CDR1 SGHTS and CDR2 YDEGEE. Written as DNA, the CDR3 is TGTGCCAGCAGCTTCCAAGGGACCGGACGCTTCGGGAGGCAGCATTTT. The encoded protein is CASSFQGTGRFGRQHF.

This clone was found a few times. The V gene is TRBV19, the J gene TRBJ1-3, with TRBD1 matching 12 bases. Germline CDR1 and CDR2: LNHDA and SQIVND (reference sequence). The CDR3 is 14 residues long. Trimming at V came to 9 bases and at J to 2 bases, leaving 2 bases not matched to a gene. The CDR3 sequence is CASGTGGAGNTIYF. DNA of the CDR3: TGTGCCAGCGGGACAGGGGGCGCTGGAAACACCATATATTTT.